This TCR beta chain was captured in a study of T cells of healthy individuals. TCRdb fed the 5' RACE reads into MiXCR, producing one record per CDR3 protein. The data contain 60,000 to 75,000 distinct CDR3 sequences, under 20% of them singletons. The CDR3 has 15 amino acids. CDR1 is SGHNT and CDR2 is YYREEE in the germline V gene (reference sequence). The V segment lost 2 bases and the J segment 3 bases; nucleotides outside the gene matches: 5. There are many counts of this clonotype. V and J are TRBV5-4 and TRBJ2-7; 10 bases fit TRBD1. This sequence originates from a human donor in good health. The CDR3 DNA follows: TGTGCCAGCAGCTTCCGGGACAGGGGTATCTACGAGCAGTACTTC. This encodes CASSFRDRGIYEQYF. Combining the CDR3 with reference TRBV5-4 and TRBJ2-7 gives the whole variable domain ETGVTQSPTHLIKTRGQQVTLRCSSQSGHNTVSWYQQALGQGPQFIFQYYREEENGRGNFPPRFSGLQFPNYSSELNVNALELDDSALYLCASSFRDRGIYEQYFGPGTRLTVT.